This T cell receptor beta chain originates from a study of cytomegalovirus exposure and HLA in healthy donors. The study, taken as a whole, reports: HLA restriction was apparent for most CMV-associated TCR beta chains in a later analysis. Earlier analysis yielded a pattern in which most TCR beta V segments were productive about 90% or about 30% of the time.

Details on this clone: What it binds is not known.

PCR involved 60 Vbeta and 13 Jbeta primers. TCRdb keeps only in-frame clones here, not all; method: immunoSEQ multiplex PCR. The sample lists approximately 160,000 clones; over 60% were seen once. The CDR3 consists of 13 residues. J gave up 4 bases and V 5 bases, and 2 bases lay outside the gene matches. Germline CDR1 is SEHNR and CDR2 is FQNEAQ (reference sequence). Regarding donors, all were healthy bone marrow donors. V gene TRBV7-9 combines with J gene TRBJ1-5; 7 bases match TRBD1. Sequenced material: PBMCs. The sequence came from a woman aged 25-40 years in good health and CMV-seronegative. CDR3 in amino acids: CASSQTGNQPQHF. The CDR3 region has the DNA TGTGCCAGCAGCCAGACAGGGAATCAGCCCCAGCATTTT.